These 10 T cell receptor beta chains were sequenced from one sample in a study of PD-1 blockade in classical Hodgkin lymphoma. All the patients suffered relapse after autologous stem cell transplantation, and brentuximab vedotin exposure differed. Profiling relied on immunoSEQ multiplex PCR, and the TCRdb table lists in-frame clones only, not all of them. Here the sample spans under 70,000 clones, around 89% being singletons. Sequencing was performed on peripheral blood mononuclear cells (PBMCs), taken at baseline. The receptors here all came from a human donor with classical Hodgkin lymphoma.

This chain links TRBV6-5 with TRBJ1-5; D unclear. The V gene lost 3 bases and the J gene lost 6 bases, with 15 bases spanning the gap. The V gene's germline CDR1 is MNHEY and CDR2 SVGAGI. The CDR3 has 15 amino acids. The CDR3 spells CASSYTFQEGQPQHF. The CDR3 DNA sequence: TGTGCCAGCAGTTATACCTTCCAGGAGGGTCAGCCCCAGCATTTT.

The CDR3 DNA reads TGTGCCTGGAGCCCCGGGGGGGTGCAGTACTTC. Protein sequence: CAWSPGGVQYF. The chain is built from TRBV30 and TRBJ2-7; 8 bases line up with TRBD2. This CDR3 has 11 residues. CDR1 is GTSNPN, CDR2 SVGIG, per germline (reference sequence). V lost 3 bases, J lost 9 bases, and 4 bases stayed unmatched.

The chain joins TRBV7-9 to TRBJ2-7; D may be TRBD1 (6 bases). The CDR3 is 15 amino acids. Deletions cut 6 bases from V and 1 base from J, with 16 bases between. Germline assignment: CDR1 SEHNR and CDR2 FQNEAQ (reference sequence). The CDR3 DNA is TGTGCCAGCAGGTCCCAGGGCAGGGGTTCCTACGAGCAGTACTTC. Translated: CASRSQGRGSYEQYF.

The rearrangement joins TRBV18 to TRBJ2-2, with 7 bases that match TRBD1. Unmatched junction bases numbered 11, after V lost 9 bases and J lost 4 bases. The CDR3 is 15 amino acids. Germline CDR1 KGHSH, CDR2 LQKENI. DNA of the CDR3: TGTGCCAGTTCCAACAGGGGCGGTGCCACCGGGGAGCTGTTTTTT. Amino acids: CASSNRGGATGELFF.

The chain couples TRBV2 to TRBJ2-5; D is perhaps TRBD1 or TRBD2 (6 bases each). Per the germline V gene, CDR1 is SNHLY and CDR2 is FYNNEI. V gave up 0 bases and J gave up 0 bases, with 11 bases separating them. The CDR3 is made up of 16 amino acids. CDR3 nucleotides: TGTGCCAGCAGTGAAGCGGGGGCGGGGTACCAAGAGACCCAGTACTTC. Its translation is CASSEAGAGYQETQYF.

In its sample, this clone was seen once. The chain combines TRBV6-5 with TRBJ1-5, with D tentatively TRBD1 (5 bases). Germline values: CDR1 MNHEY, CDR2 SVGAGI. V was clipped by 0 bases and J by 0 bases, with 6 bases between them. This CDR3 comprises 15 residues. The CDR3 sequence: CASSYSGASNQPQHF. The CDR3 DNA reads TGTGCCAGCAGTTACTCAGGGGCTAGCAATCAGCCCCAGCATTTT.

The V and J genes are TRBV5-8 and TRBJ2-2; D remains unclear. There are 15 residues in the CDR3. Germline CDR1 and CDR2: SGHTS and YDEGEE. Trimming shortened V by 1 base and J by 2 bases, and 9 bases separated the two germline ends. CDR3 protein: CASSLYGLNTGELFF. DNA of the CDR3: TGTGCCAGCAGCTTGTATGGCCTAAACACCGGGGAGCTGTTTTTT.

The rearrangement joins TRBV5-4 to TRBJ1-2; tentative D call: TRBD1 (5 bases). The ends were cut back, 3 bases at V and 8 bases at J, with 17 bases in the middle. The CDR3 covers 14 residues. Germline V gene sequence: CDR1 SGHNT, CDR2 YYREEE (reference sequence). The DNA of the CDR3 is TGTGCCAGCAGCTACGGACACGGTGCTGACGGCTACACCTTC. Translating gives CASSYGHGADGYTF.

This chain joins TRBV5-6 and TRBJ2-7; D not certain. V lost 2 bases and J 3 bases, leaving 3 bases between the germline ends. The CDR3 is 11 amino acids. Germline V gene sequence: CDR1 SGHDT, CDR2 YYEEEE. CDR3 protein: CASSFGYEQYF. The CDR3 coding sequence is TGTGCCAGCAGCTTCGGCTACGAGCAGTACTTC. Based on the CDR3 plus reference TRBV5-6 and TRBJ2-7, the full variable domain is DAGVTQSPTHLIKTRGQQVTLRCSPKSGHDTVSWYQQALGQGPQFIFQYYEEEERQRGNFPDRFSGHQFPNYSSELNVNALLLGDSALYLCASSFGYEQYFGPGTRLTVT.

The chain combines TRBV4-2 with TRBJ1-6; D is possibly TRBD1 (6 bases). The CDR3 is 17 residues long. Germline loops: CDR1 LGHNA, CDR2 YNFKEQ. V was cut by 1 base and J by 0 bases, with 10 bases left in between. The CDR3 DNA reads TGTGCCAGCAGCCAAGTACAGGGCATCTCCTATAATTCACCCCTCCACTTT. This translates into CASSQVQGISYNSPLHF.